The rows below give T cell receptor beta chains drawn from one sample of a study of OX40 agonist ivuxolimab in advanced cancers. Assay: immunoSEQ multiplex PCR; the TCRdb copy retains only in-frame clones and omits some. The repertoire holds some 67,000 clones, with around nine tenths as singletons. The source material was CD4+ or CD8+ T cells sorted from blood, sampled in a trial of the OX40 agonist ivuxolimab. The origin of the receptors is an adult with an advanced solid tumor such as melanoma, head and neck, liver or kidney cancer. The CDR3 runs from the conserved cysteine through the conserved F or W. Each record gives: V gene, D gene, clone size, J gene, CDR3 DNA, CDR3 protein. D genes are given only for firm matches. Part of the rows lack a size; the others show once, few, many or a class for expanded clones.

TRBV7-9	TRBD1	NA	TRBJ1-2	TGTGCCAGCAGCTTCAGGACAGGGAGTGGCTACACCTTC	CASSFRTGSGYTF
TRBV19	NA	few	TRBJ2-3	TGTGCCAGTAGTATTGACTGGATCACAGATACGCAGTATTTT	CASSIDWITDTQYF
TRBV7-7	TRBD1	NA	TRBJ2-3	TGTGCCAGCAGCTCAGGAAAAGGGACAGCAAGCACAGATACGCAGTATTTT	CASSSGKGTASTDTQYF
TRBV5-4	TRBD2	NA	TRBJ2-1	TGTGCCAGCAGCCGGGGACTAGCGATGCGTAATGAGCAGTTCTTC	CASSRGLAMRNEQFF
TRBV6-5	NA	NA	TRBJ1-2	TGTGCCAGCAGTTACTATATGAGGGGAAGCTATGGCTACACCTTC	CASSYYMRGSYGYTF
TRBV6-1	NA	NA	TRBJ2-7	TGTGCCAGCAGTGCCCAGGGGCAGGGAGTAATGGGAAGCTCCTACGAGCAGTACTTC	CASSAQGQGVMGSSYEQYF
TRBV13	NA	NA	TRBJ2-3	TGTGCCAGCAGCTTAGGGGCTACAGATACGCAGTATTTT	CASSLGATDTQYF
TRBV12-5	NA	NA	TRBJ2-5	TGTGCTAGTGGACGTAGACAGGGAGGAATAGAGACCCAGTACTTC	CASGRRQGGIETQYF
TRBV2	TRBD2	NA	TRBJ2-2	TGTGCCAGCAGTGAATCCGCCCAGGGCGGGAGGGCCGGCACCGGGGAGCTGTTTTTT	CASSESAQGGRAGTGELFF
TRBV5-1	TRBD1	NA	TRBJ1-4	TGCGCCAGCACCGGACAGGGGGGACCTAATGAAAAACTGTTTTTT	CASTGQGGPNEKLFF
TRBV5-1	NA	NA	TRBJ2-5	TGCGCCAGCAACAGCGGTTGGGTTCAAGAGACCCAGTACTTC	CASNSGWVQETQYF
TRBV5-1	NA	once	TRBJ2-3	TGCGCCAGCAGCGACATAGCGGTTAGCACAGATACGCAGTATTTT	CASSDIAVSTDTQYF
TRBV27	NA	NA	TRBJ1-1	TGTGCCAGCAGTCCTACGATGAACACTGAAGCTTTCTTT	CASSPTMNTEAFF
TRBV10-3	TRBD1	NA	TRBJ1-1	TGTGCCATCAGGGGGGACAGGGGGCTTTTGAACACTGAAGCTTTCTTT	CAIRGDRGLLNTEAFF
TRBV5-1	TRBD1	NA	TRBJ1-1	TGCGCCAGCAGCCCCGGACAGGGGGCCGTGGACACTGAAGCTTTCTTT	CASSPGQGAVDTEAFF
TRBV6-5	NA	once	TRBJ1-2	TGTGCCAGCAGTTACTCGGGGTACGGAGGCGCTAGCGGCTACACCTTC	CASSYSGYGGASGYTF
TRBV19	TRBD2	NA	TRBJ2-3	TGTGCCAGCAAGGGACTAGCGGGAACTACAATCACAGATACGCAGTATTTT	CASKGLAGTTITDTQYF
TRBV7-6	NA	once	TRBJ2-5	TGTGCCAGCAGCCAGAGGGTCGGGGAGACCCAGTACTTC	CASSQRVGETQYF
TRBV28	NA	NA	TRBJ2-7	TGTGCCAGCATTCAAGGGAGCTCCTACGAGCAGTACTTC	CASIQGSSYEQYF
TRBV7-2	NA	few	TRBJ2-5	TGTGCCAGCAGCCCCCAGCTGGCGGAAGAGACCCAGTACTTC	CASSPQLAEETQYF
TRBV5-1	TRBD1	NA	TRBJ2-2	TGCGCCAGCAGCTCCCTAGCCAGGGGGACGGGTACCGGGGAGCTGTTTTTT	CASSSLARGTGTGELFF
TRBV11-2	TRBD1	NA	TRBJ2-7	TGTGCCAGCAGCTTAGCCGGACAGGCCATTAGGCACTTC	CASSLAGQAIRHF
TRBV19	NA	NA	TRBJ2-5	TGTGCCAGTAGTTCCCTGGGAGGTCGGGTGCAAGAGACCCAGTACTTC	CASSSLGGRVQETQYF
TRBV9	TRBD2	NA	TRBJ2-1	TGTGCCAGCAGCGGGCCGGGACTAGCGGACAATGAGCAGTTCTTC	CASSGPGLADNEQFF
TRBV6-5	NA	once	TRBJ1-2	TGTGCCAGCAGGGGCAGCTATGGCTACACCTTC	CASRGSYGYTF
TRBV10-2	NA	NA	TRBJ2-7	TGCGCCAGCACCCTACAGGGTGCTCGCTACGAGCAGTACTTC	CASTLQGARYEQYF
TRBV5-5	TRBD2	NA	TRBJ2-7	TGTGCCAGCAGCCCTAGGCTAGCGGGGCCCTACGAGCAGTACTTC	CASSPRLAGPYEQYF
TRBV5-1	NA	NA	TRBJ2-2	TGCGCCAGCAGCTTGGCGCCTAGGCTGGAGACCGGGGAGCTGTTTTTT	CASSLAPRLETGELFF
TRBV4-1	NA	NA	TRBJ2-3	TGCGCCAGCAGCCATCCCTTGGACAGAGTCTTCACAGATACGCAGTATTTT	CASSHPLDRVFTDTQYF
TRBV10-3	TRBD2	NA	TRBJ2-1	TGTGCCATCAGTGAGCTACTAGCGGAGTACAATGAGCAGTTCTTC	CAISELLAEYNEQFF
TRBV5-1	TRBD1	NA	TRBJ1-4	TGCGCCAGCAGCTTGGGTGGACAGGGACACGAAAAACTGTTTTTT	CASSLGGQGHEKLFF
TRBV19	NA	NA	TRBJ1-2	TGTGCCAGTAGTATGGGGACTAACTATGGCTACACCTTC	CASSMGTNYGYTF
TRBV11-2	TRBD1	NA	TRBJ2-4	TGTGCCAGCAGCCCCCGGACAGGGGGAATAGCCAAAAACATTCAGTACTTC	CASSPRTGGIAKNIQYF
TRBV29-1	NA	NA	TRBJ2-7	TGCAGCGTTGAATCTGGGCACGAGCAGTACTTC	CSVESGHEQYF
TRBV6-1	TRBD2	NA	TRBJ2-5	TGTGCCACCCGACTCCTAGCGGGCAAAGAGACCCAGTACTTC	CATRLLAGKETQYF
TRBV5-1	TRBD1	NA	TRBJ2-7	TGCGCCAGCAGCGGGGGACAGGGACCGTGGGGAGAGCAGTACTTC	CASSGGQGPWGEQYF
TRBV12-5	NA	NA	TRBJ1-1	TGTGCTAGTGGTTTTAGGGCCACTGAAGCTTTCTTT	CASGFRATEAFF
TRBV6-1	TRBD2	NA	TRBJ2-2	TGTGCCAGCAACCCACTAGCGTCGAACACCGGGGAGCTGTTTTTT	CASNPLASNTGELFF
TRBV19	NA	NA	TRBJ2-3	TGTGCCAGTAGTATGCCCCGGGGGCGCGGTTCACCAGATACGCAGTATTTT	CASSMPRGRGSPDTQYF
TRBV28	NA	few	TRBJ2-7	TGTGCCAGCAGTTTCCCCCCACGATCAAACTCCTACGAGCAGTACTTC	CASSFPPRSNSYEQYF
TRBV19	NA	NA	TRBJ1-4	TGTGCCAGTAGTATAGGTGAAAAACTGTTTTTT	CASSIGEKLFF
TRBV5-1	NA	NA	TRBJ2-5	TGCGCCAGCAGCCAGGTCACAGGGTCGTCGGAGACCCAGTACTTC	CASSQVTGSSETQYF
TRBV15	NA	NA	TRBJ2-5	TGTGCCACCAGCAGAGATAAAGGGGGGGAGACCCAGTACTTC	CATSRDKGGETQYF
TRBV7-2	NA	NA	TRBJ2-7	TGTGCCAGCAGCTTAGGCCCGGTTAACTACGAGCAGTACTTC	CASSLGPVNYEQYF
TRBV18	TRBD1	NA	TRBJ1-4	TGTGCCAGCTCATCCACAGGGGCGGGAGAAAAACTGTTTTTT	CASSSTGAGEKLFF
TRBV19	TRBD2	NA	TRBJ2-2	TGCGCCAGTAGTATAGGGACTAGCGGGAGAACCGGGGAGCTGTTTTTT	CASSIGTSGRTGELFF
TRBV7-2	TRBD2	NA	TRBJ2-2	TGTGCCAGCACCTTTGACGGGAGGTCTGCCGGGGAGCTGTTTTTT	CASTFDGRSAGELFF
TRBV7-9	NA	NA	TRBJ2-5	TGTGCCAGCAGCCAACAGGGACGAGAGACCCAGTACTTC	CASSQQGRETQYF
TRBV6-5	TRBD1	NA	TRBJ2-7	TGTGCCACCTCGACAGGGGCCACTAGCAGACCCGAGCAGTACTTC	CATSTGATSRPEQYF
TRBV5-1	NA	once	TRBJ2-3	TGCGCCAGCAGACGGGCGCTGAGCACAGATACGCAGTATTTT	CASRRALSTDTQYF
TRBV11-2	NA	NA	TRBJ1-1	TGTGCCAGCAGCTTAGTAGCAGGAGGGACGGTGAACACTGAAGCTTTCTTT	CASSLVAGGTVNTEAFF